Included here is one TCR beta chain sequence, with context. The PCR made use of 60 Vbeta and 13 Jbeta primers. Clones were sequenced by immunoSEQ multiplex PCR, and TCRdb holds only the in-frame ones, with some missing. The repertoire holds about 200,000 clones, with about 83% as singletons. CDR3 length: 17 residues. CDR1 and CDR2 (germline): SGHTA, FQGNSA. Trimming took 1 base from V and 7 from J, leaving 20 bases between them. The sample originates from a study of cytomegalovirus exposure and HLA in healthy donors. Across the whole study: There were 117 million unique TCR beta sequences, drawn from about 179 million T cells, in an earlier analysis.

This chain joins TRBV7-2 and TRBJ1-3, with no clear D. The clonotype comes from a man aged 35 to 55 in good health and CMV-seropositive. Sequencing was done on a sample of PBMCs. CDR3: CASSLGMGLSKFNTIYF. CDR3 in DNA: TGTGCCAGCAGCTTAGGGATGGGCCTCTCCAAATTCAACACCATATATTTT.